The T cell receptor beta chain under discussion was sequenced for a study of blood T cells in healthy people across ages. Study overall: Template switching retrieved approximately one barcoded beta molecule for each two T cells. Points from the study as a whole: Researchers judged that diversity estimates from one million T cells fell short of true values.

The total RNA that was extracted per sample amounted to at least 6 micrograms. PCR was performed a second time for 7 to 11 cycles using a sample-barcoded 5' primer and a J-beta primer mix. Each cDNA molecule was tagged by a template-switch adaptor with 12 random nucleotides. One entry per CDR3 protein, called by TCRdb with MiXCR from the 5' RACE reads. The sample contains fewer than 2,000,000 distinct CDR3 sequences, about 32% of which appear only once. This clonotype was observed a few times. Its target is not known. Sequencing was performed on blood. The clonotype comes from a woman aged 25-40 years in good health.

CDR3 nucleotide sequence: TGTGCCAGCAGCGCAAGTTCTGAGGGAGGCTATGGCTACACCTTC. Translated: CASSASSEGGYGYTF. The chain recombines TRBV4-2 with TRBJ1-2; D gene unclear. The CDR3 covers 15 residues. Between the trimmed V and J ends, which lost 5 bases and 4 bases, there was a span of 17 bases. Germline V CDR1 and CDR2: LGHNA, YNFKEQ.